A few counts support the clone carrying this TCR beta chain. The entry originates in a study of identical twins. TCRdb passed the 5' RACE reads through MiXCR, listing each CDR3 protein once. The table has around 480,000 distinct CDR3 sequences, approximately 15% seen once. Germline loops: CDR1 SEHNR, CDR2 FQNEAQ (reference sequence). The CDR3 extends over 11 amino acids. V lost 2 bases and J 7 bases, leaving 5 bases between the germline ends. A further study also used this sample, focusing on yellow fever vaccine responses in identical twins.

The material sequenced was CD4+ T cells sorted from blood. The chain is built from TRBV7-9 and TRBJ1-1; D remains unclear. The sequence came from a woman between 18 and 29 years old in good health. This chain's CDR3 is CASSLNGEAFF. CDR3 nucleotide sequence: TGTGCCAGCAGCTTAAATGGTGAAGCTTTCTTT.